This section outlines one T cell receptor beta chain sequence together with its context. Its matching antigen is unknown. Assay used: immunoSEQ multiplex PCR; TCRdb lists only in-frame clones, some missing. The data show approximately 120,000 clones, about 85% seen once. This entry comes from a study of T cell responses to AZD1222 COVID-19 vaccine. Notes on the study in general: Spike-specific TCRs gained breadth and depth after people received two AZD1222 doses.

CDR1 SGDLS and CDR2 YYNGEE come from the germline V gene. The CDR3 runs to 15 residues. V was clipped by 2 bases and J by 6 bases; unmatched bases: 9. The V call is TRBV9, the J call TRBJ2-5, with 8 bases lining up with TRBD2. The receptor comes from an adult in good health. This specimen consisted of peripheral blood, obtained on day 0 of AZD1222 vaccination. This chain's CDR3 is CASSVTPSGSKTQYF. CDR3 DNA: TGTGCCAGCAGCGTTACCCCGAGCGGGAGTAAGACCCAGTACTTC.